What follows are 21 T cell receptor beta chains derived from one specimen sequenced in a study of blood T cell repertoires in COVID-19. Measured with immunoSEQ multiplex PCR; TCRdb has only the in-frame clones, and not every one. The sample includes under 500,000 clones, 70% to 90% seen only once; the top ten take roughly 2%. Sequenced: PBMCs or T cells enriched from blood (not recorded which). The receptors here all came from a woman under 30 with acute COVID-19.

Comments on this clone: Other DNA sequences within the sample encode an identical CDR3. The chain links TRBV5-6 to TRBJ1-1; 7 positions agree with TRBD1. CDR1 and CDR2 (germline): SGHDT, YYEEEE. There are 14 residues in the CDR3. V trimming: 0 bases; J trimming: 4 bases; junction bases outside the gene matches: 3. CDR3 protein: CASSLGDRGTEAFF. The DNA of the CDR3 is TGTGCCAGCAGCTTGGGGGACAGAGGCACTGAAGCTTTCTTT. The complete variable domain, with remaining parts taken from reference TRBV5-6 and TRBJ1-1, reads DAGVTQSPTHLIKTRGQQVTLRCSPKSGHDTVSWYQQALGQGPQFIFQYYEEEERQRGNFPDRFSGHQFPNYSSELNVNALLLGDSALYLCASSLGDRGTEAFFGQGTRLTVV.

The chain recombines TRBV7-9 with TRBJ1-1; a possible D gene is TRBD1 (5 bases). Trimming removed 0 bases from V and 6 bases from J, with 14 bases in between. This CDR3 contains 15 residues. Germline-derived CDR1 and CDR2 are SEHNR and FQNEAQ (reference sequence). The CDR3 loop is CASSLAEGSRSEAFF. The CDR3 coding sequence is TGTGCCAGCAGCTTAGCGGAGGGGTCCCGCTCTGAAGCTTTCTTT.

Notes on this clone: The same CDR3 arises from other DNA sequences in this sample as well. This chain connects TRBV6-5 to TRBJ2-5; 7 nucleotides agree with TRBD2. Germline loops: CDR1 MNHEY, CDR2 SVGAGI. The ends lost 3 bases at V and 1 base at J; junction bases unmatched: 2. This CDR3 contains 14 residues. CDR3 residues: CASSYSGGQETQYF. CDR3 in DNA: TGTGCCAGCAGTTATTCGGGGGGCCAAGAGACCCAGTACTTC.

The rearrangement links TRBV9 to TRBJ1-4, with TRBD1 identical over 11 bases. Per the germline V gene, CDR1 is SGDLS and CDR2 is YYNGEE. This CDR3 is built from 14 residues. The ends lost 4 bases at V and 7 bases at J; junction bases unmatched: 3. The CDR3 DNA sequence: TGTGCCAGCAGCCACGGACAGGGGGCTGAAAAACTGTTTTTT. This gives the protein CASSHGQGAEKLFF.

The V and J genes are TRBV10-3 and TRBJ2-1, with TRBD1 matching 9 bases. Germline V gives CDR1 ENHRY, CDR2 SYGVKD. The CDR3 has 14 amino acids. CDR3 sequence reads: CVISGTGTFDEQFF. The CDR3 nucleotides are TGTGTTATTTCCGGGACAGGGACTTTCGATGAGCAGTTCTTC.

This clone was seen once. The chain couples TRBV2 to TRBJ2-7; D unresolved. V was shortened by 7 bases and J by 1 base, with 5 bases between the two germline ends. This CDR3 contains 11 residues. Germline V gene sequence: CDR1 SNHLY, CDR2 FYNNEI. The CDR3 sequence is CASIESYEQYF. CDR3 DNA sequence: TGTGCCAGCATCGAGTCCTACGAGCAGTACTTC.

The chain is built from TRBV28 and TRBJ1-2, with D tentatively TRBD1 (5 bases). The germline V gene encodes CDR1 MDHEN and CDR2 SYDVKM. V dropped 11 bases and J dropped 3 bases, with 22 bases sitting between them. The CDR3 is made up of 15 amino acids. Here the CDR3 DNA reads TGTGCCCTTCAAACTCCGCGGGGCGCCCACTATGGCTACACCTTC. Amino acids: CALQTPRGAHYGYTF.

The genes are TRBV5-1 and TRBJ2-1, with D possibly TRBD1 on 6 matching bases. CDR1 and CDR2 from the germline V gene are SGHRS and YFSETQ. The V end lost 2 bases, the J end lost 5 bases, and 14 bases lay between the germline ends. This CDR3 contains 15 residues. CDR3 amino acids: CASSLQQGLDNEQFF. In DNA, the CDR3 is TGCGCCAGCAGCTTACAGCAGGGGTTGGACAATGAGCAGTTCTTC.

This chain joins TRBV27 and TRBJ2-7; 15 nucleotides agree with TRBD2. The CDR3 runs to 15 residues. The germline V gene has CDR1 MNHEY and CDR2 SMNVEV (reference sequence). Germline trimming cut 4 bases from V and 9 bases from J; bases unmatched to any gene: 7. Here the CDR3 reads CASSSGLAGGMVQYF. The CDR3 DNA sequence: TGTGCCAGCAGTTCGGGACTAGCGGGGGGAATGGTGCAGTACTTC.

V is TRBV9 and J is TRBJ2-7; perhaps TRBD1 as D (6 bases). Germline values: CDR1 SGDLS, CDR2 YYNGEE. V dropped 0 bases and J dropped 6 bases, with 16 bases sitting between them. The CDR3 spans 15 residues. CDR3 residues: CASSVVGTSSGEQYF. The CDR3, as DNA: TGTGCCAGCAGCGTAGTAGGGACAAGCTCGGGCGAGCAGTACTTC.

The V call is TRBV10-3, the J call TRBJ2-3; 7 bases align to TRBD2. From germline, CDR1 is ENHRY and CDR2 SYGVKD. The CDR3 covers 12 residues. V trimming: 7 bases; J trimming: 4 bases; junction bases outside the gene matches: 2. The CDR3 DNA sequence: TGTGCCATCAAGACTAGCTCAGATACGCAGTATTTT. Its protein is CAIKTSSDTQYF.

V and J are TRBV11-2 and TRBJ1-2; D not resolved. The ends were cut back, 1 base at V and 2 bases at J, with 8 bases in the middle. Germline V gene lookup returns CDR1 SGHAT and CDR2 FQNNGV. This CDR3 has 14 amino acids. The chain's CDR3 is CASSLGSRNYGYTF. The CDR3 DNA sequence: TGTGCCAGCAGCTTAGGTTCCAGGAACTATGGCTACACCTTC.

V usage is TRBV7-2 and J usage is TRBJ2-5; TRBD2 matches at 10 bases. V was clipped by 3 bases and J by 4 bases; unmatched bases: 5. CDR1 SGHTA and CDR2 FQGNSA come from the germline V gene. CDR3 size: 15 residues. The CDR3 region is CASSFSGTSAETQYF. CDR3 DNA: TGTGCCAGCAGCTTTTCCGGGACTAGCGCAGAGACCCAGTACTTC.

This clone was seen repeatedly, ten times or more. The CDR3 loop is CASSETSGSTGELFF. The CDR3 bases are TGTGCCAGCAGTGAGACTAGCGGGAGCACCGGGGAGCTGTTTTTT. V and J are TRBV6-4 and TRBJ2-2; the match to TRBD2 covers 12 bases. The CDR3 loop spans 15 amino acids. The V gene end was trimmed by 3 bases and the J gene end by 4 bases; junction bases not matched to a gene: 0. Germline CDR1 MRHNA, CDR2 SNTAGT.

The CDR3 DNA follows: TGTGCCAGCAGTTTAGCAGGGGGCGCCGGCTACGAGCAGTACTTC. Its translation: CASSLAGGAGYEQYF. The chain has TRBV28 and TRBJ2-7, with 8 bases fitting TRBD1. The ends lost 2 bases at V and 3 bases at J; junction bases unmatched: 6. The CDR3 is 15 residues long. Germline V CDR1 and CDR2: MDHEN, SYDVKM. The full variable domain, its missing parts supplied by reference TRBV28 and TRBJ2-7, is DVKVTQSSRYLVKRTGEKVFLECVQDMDHENMFWYRQDPGLGLRLIYFSYDVKMKEKGDIPEGYSVSREKKERFSLILESASTNQTSMYLCASSLAGGAGYEQYFGPGTRLTVT.

The CDR3 loop reads CASSQEPGLGPYNEQFF. The CDR3 nucleotides read TGTGCCAGCAGCCAAGAGCCGGGACTAGGGCCATACAATGAGCAGTTCTTC. This chain connects TRBV3-1 (or the pseudogene TRBV3-2) to TRBJ2-1, with TRBD2 matching 8 bases. J gave up 4 bases and V 0 bases, and 8 bases lay outside the gene matches. Per the germline V gene, CDR1 is LGHDT and CDR2 is YNNKEL (reference sequence). This CDR3 has 17 residues.

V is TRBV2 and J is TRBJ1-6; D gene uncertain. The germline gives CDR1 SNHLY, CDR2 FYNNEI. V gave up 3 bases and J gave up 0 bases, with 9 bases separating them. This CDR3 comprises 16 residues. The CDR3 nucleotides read TGTGCCAGCAGTGACCGCACTCTCTCCTATAATTCACCCCTCCACTTT. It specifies CASSDRTLSYNSPLHF.

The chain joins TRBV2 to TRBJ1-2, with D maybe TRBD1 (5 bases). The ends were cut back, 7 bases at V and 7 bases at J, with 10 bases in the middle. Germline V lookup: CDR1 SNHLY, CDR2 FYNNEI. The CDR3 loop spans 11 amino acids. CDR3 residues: CASISGGGYTF. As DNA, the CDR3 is TGTGCCAGCATCTCCGGGGGTGGCTACACCTTC.

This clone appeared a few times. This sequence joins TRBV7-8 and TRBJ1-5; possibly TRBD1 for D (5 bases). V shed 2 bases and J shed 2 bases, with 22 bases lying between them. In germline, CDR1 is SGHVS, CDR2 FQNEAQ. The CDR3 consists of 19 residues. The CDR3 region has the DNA TGTGCCAGCAGCTTAAGTGTCGTCTTGCGGGACTCGGGCAATCAGCCCCAGCATTTT. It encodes CASSLSVVLRDSGNQPQHF.

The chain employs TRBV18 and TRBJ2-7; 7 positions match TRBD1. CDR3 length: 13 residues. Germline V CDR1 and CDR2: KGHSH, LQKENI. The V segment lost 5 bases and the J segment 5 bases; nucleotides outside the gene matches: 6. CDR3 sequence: CASSGTAYDEQYF. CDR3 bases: TGTGCCAGCTCAGGGACAGCCTATGACGAGCAGTACTTC.

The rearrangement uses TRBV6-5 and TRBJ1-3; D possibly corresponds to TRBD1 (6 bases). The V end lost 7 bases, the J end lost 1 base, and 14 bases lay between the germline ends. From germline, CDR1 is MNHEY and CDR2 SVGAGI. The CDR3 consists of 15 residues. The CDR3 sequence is CASKARGESGNTIYF. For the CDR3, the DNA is TGTGCCAGCAAAGCCAGGGGAGAATCTGGAAACACCATATATTTT.